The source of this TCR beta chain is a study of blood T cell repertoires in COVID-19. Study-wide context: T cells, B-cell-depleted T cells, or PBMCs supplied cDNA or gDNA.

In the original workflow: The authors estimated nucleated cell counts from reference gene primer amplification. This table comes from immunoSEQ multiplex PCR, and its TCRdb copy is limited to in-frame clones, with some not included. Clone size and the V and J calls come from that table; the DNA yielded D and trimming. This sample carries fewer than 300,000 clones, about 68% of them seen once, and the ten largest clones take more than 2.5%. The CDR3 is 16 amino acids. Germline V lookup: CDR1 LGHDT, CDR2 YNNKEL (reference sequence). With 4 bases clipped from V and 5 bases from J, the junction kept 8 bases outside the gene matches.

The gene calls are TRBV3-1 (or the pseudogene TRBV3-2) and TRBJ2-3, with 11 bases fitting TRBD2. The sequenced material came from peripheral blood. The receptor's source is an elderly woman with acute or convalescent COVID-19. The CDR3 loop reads CASSLRSGGAVDTQYF. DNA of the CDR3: TGTGCCAGCAGCCTCCGTAGCGGGGGGGCCGTAGATACGCAGTATTTT.